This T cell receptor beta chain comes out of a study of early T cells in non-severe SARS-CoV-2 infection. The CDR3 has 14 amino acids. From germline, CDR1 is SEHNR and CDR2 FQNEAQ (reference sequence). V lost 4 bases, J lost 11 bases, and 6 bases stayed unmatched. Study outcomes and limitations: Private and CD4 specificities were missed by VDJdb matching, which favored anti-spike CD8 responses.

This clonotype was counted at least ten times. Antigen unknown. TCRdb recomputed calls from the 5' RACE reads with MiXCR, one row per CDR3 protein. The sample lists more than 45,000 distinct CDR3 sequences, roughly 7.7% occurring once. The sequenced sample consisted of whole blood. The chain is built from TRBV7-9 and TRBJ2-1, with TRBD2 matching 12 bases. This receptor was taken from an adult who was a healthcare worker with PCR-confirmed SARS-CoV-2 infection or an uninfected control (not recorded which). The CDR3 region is CASSYWTSGNKQFF. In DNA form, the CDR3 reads TGTGCCAGCAGCTACTGGACTAGCGGGAATAAGCAGTTCTTC.